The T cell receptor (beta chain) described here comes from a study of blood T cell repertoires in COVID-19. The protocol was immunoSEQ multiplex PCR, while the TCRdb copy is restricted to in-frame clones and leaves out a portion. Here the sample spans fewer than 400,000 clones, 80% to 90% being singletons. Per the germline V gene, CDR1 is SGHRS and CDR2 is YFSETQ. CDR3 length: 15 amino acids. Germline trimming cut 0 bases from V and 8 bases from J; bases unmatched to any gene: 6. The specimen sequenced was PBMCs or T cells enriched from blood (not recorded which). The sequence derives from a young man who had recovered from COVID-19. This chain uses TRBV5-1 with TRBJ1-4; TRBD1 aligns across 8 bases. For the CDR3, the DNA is TGCGCCAGCAGCTTGGAAACAGGGGGGATGGAAAAACTGTTTTTT. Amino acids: CASSLETGGMEKLFF.